This T cell receptor (delta chain) was identified during a study of γδ T cells in repeated Plasmodium falciparum infection. Study details: The natural-infection arm compared Malian children under seasonal malaria with matched Australian children. Sampling occurred at baseline, pre-infection for selected infections, and 21 days post-infection.

The CDR3 sequence is 19 residues long. The germline CDR1 and CDR2 sequences are GEAIGNYY and EKD. Gammadelta T cells were flow-sorted from PBMC into Vgamma9/Vdelta2+ and Vdelta2-negative populations for bulk analysis. TCRdb re-called the multiplex PCR reads through CATT. The data hold about 51,000 delta-chain clones, with approximately 1.8% observed a single time. This clone has a count of ten or more. The mismatch at residue 3 between this DNA's translation and the TCRdb protein of a much larger clone likely reflects a read error; the protein shown is translated from the DNA. The TCR comes from a pool of human donors (malaria-infected and uninfected, not separated). The chain uses TRDV2 and TRDJ1; 8 nucleotides line up with TRDD3. TCRdb leaves out the J gene; it was filled in here by matching the DNA to germline. The sample consisted of gamma-delta T cells from blood. CDR3 protein: CASDTVGGIREEKTDKLIF. DNA for the CDR3: TGTGCCAGTGACACCGTAGGAGGGATACGCGAAGAGAAAACCGATAAACTCATCTTT.